This T cell receptor beta chain was sequenced in a study of T-cell reconstitution after alpha-beta-depleted transplantation in children. Germline CDR1 LGHDT, CDR2 YNNKEL (reference sequence). The CDR3 is made up of 13 amino acids. Trimming removed 2 bases from V and 3 bases from J; junction bases left unmatched: 0. Preparation of the TCRbeta library used unique molecular identifiers. TCRdb independently ran MiXCR on the PCR reads; one entry per CDR3 protein. The sample yields approximately 520,000 distinct CDR3 sequences, approximately 30% seen once. The chain employs TRBV3-1 and TRBJ2-7; 8 bases line up with TRBD2. This TCR came from a human donor who donated a stem cell graft to a child with aplastic anemia. The sample in question was PBMCs from the stem cell graft donor, obtained from the stem cell graft. CDR3 residues: CASSQSGSYEQYF. Written as DNA, the CDR3 is TGTGCCAGCAGCCAAAGCGGGAGCTACGAGCAGTACTTC.